This paragraph reports one T cell receptor (beta chain). This sample is part of a study of CD8 T cells in Susac syndrome. An input of about 0.5 to 1 ug of RNA was subjected to reverse transcription using random hexamers. TCRdb reprocessed the immunoSEQ multiplex PCR reads via MiXCR and lists one record per CDR3 protein. The sample carries around 100,000 distinct CDR3 sequences, 95% recorded once. Germline V lookup: CDR1 DFQATT, CDR2 SNEGSKA (reference sequence). The CDR3 spans 15 residues. The V end was cut by 4 bases, the J end by 0 bases, with 13 bases between. V usage is TRBV20-1 and J usage is TRBJ1-3, with D unresolved. Sequenced material: CD8+ T cells from PBMCs. This sequence originates from a human donor with Susac syndrome. The CDR3 DNA follows: TGCAGTGCTAAGTGGACCTCGAGCTCTGGAAACACCATATATTTT. Its protein is CSAKWTSSSGNTIYF.